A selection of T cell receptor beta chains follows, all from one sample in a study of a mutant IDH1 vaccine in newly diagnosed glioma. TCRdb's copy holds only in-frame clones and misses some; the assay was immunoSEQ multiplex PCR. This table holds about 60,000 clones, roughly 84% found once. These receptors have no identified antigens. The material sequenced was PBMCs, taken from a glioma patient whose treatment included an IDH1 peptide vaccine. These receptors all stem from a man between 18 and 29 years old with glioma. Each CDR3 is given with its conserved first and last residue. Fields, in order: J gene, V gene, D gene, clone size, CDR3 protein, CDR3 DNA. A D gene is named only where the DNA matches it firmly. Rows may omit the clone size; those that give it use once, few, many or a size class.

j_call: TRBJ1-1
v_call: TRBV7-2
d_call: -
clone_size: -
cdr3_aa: CASSPRWGANTEAFF
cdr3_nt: TGTGCCAGCAGCCCTCGGTGGGGGGCCAACACTGAAGCTTTCTTT

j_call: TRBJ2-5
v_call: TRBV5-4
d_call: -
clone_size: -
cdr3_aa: CASSRQLTVQETQYF
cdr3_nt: TGTGCCAGCAGCCGCCAGCTGACAGTACAAGAGACCCAGTACTTC

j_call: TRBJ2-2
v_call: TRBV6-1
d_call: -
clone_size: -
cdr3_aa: CASSERGSAGELFF
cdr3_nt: TGTGCCAGCAGTGAACGAGGTTCCGCCGGGGAGCTGTTTTTT

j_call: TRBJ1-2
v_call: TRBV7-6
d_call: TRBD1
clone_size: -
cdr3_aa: CASSPLDRAGGYTF
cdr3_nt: TGTGCCAGCAGCCCCCTGGACAGGGCGGGTGGCTACACCTTC

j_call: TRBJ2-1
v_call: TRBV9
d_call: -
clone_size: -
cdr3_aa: CASSVTVAYNEQFF
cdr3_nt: TGTGCCAGCAGCGTAACGGTAGCCTACAATGAGCAGTTCTTC

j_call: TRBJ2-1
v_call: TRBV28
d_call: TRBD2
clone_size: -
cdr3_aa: CASSLLAGIYNEQFF
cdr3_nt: TGTGCCAGCAGTTTGCTAGCGGGAATTTACAATGAGCAGTTCTTC

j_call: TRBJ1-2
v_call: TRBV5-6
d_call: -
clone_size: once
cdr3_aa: CASSFNLLHGYTF
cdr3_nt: TGTGCCAGCAGCTTCAACTTACTCCATGGCTACACCTTC

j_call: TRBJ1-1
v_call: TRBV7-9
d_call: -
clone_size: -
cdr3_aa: CASSFVSLSGSF
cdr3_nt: TGTGCCAGCAGCTTTGTCTCCTTGTCGGGCAGTTTT

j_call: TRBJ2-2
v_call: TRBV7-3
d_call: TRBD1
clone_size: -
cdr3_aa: CATRLTGLTGELFF
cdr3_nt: TGTGCCACAAGGCTGACAGGGCTCACCGGGGAGCTGTTTTTT

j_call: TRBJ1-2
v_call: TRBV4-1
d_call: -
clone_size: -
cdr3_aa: CASSQTTGTLFYGYTF
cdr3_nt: TGCGCCAGCAGCCAGACCACAGGTACACTGTTCTATGGCTACACCTTC

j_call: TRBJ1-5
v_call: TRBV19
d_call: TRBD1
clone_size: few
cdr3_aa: CASNPTGGNQPQHF
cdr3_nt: TGTGCCAGTAATCCGACAGGGGGCAATCAGCCCCAGCATTTT

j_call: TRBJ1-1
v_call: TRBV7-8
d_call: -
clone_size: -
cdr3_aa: CASSSGGTEAFF
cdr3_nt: TGTGCCAGCAGCTCAGGAGGCACTGAAGCTTTCTTT

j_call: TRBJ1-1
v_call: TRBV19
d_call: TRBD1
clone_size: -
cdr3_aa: CASEGGIWDRPGSNTEAFF
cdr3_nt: TGTGCCAGCGAGGGAGGGATCTGGGACAGGCCGGGGTCGAACACTGAAGCTTTCTTT

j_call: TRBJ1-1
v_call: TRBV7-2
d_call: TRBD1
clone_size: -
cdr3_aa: CASSGKGTANTEAFF
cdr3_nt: TGTGCCAGCAGCGGCAAGGGGACAGCGAACACTGAAGCTTTCTTT

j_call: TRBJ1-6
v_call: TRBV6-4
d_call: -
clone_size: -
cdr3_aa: CASSESLGANSPLHF
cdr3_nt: TGTGCCAGCAGTGAGAGTCTGGGGGCAAATTCACCCCTCCACTTT

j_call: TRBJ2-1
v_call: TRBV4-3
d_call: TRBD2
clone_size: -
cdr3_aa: CASSQGGLAGVGEQFF
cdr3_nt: TGCGCCAGCAGCCAAGGGGGACTAGCGGGAGTGGGTGAGCAGTTCTTC

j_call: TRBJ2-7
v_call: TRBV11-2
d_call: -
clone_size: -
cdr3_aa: CASSLNAGWGCEQYF
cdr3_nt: TGTGCCAGCAGCTTAAACGCGGGGTGGGGCTGCGAGCAGTACTTC

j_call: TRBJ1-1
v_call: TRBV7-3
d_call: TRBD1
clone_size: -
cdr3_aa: CASSLIPQGTAMNTEAFF
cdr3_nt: TGTGCCAGCAGCTTAATCCCCCAAGGGACAGCCATGAACACTGAAGCTTTCTTT

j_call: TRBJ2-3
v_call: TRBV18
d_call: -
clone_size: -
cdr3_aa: CASSPRGIASTDTQYF
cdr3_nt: TGTGCCAGCTCACCCCGGGGAATAGCTAGCACAGATACGCAGTATTTT

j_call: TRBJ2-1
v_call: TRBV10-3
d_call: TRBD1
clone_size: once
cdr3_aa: CAISRQGIYNEQFF
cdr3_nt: TGTGCCATCAGCAGACAGGGGATCTACAATGAGCAGTTCTTC

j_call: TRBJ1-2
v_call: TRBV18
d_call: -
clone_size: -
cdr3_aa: CASSPGQAAYGYTF
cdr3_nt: TGTGCCAGCTCCCCTGGGCAGGCGGCCTATGGCTACACCTTC

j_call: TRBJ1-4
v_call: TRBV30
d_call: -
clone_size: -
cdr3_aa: CAYTRDPGAGKLFF
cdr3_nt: TGTGCCTATACCCGGGACCCTGGGGCTGGAAAACTGTTTTTT

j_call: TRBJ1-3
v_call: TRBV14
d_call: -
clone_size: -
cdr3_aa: CASSQDPGSHPGNTIYF
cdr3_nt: TGTGCCAGCAGCCAAGATCCCGGTAGTCATCCTGGAAACACCATATATTTT

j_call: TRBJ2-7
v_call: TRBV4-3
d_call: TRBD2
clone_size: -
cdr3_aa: CASSFQLAEGNEQYF
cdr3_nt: TGCGCCAGCAGCTTTCAACTAGCGGAGGGGAACGAGCAGTACTTC

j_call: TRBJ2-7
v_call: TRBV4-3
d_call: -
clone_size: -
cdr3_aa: CASSQESESSYEQYF
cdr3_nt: TGCGCCAGCAGCCAAGAGTCGGAGAGCTCCTACGAGCAGTACTTC

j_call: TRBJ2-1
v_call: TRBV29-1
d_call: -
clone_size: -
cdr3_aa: CSVENGGMSYNEQFF
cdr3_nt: TGCAGCGTTGAAAATGGGGGCATGTCCTACAATGAGCAGTTCTTC

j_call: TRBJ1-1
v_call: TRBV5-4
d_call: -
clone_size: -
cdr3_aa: CASSLMGVNTEAFF
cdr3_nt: TGTGCCAGCAGCTTGATGGGGGTGAACACTGAAGCTTTCTTT

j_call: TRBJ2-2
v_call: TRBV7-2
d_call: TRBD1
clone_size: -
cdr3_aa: CASSLSRGSAGELFF
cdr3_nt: TGTGCCAGCAGCTTAAGCAGGGGGTCGGCCGGGGAGCTGTTTTTT

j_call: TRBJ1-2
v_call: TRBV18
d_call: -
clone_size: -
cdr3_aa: CASSLTATYGYTF
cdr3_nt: TGTGCCAGCTCTCTAACAGCCACCTATGGCTACACCTTC

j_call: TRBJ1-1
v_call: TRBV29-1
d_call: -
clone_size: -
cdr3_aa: CSVVQGKTEAFF
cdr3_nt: TGCAGCGTTGTCCAGGGGAAGACTGAAGCTTTCTTT

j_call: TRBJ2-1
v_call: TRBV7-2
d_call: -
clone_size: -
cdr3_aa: CASSLGGENEQFF
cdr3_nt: TGTGCCAGCAGCTTAGGGGGGGAAAATGAGCAGTTCTTC

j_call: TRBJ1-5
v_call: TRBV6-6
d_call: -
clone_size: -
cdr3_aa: CASSYSMGEGQPQHF
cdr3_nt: TGTGCCAGCAGTTACTCGATGGGGGAAGGTCAGCCCCAGCATTTT

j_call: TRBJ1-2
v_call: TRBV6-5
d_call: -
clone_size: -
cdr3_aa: CASSSTSYGYTF
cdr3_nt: TGTGCCAGCAGTTCAACCAGTTATGGCTACACCTTC

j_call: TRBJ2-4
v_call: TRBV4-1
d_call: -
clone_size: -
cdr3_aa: CASSQDLPAKNIQYF
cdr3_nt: TGCGCCAGCAGCCAAGATCTTCCAGCCAAAAACATTCAGTACTTC

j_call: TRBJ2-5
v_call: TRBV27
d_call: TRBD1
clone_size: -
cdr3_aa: CASGAIRQGGETQYF
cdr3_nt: TGTGCCAGCGGAGCCATCCGACAGGGCGGTGAGACCCAGTACTTC

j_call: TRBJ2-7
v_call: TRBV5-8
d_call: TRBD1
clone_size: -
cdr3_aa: CASSKGQVVYEQYF
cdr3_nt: TGTGCCAGCAGCAAGGGACAGGTGGTCTACGAGCAGTACTTC

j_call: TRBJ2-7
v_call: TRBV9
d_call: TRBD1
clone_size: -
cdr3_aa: CASSPRQGVSSEQYF
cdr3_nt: TGTGCCAGCAGCCCTCGACAGGGTGTTTCGTCCGAGCAGTACTTC

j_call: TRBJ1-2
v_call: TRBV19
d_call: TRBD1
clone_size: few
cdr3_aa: CASSRTLHTGPGTGISLYGYTF
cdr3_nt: TGTGCCAGTAGTAGGACCCTCCATACCGGGCCCGGGACAGGGATAAGCCTCTATGGCTACACCTTC

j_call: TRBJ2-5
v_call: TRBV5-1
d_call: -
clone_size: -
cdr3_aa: CASSLGGTQYF
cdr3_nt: TGCGCCAGCAGCTTGGGGGGGACCCAGTACTTC

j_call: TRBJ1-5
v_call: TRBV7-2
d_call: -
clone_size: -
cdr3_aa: CASSPDRMNQPQHF
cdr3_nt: TGTGCCAGCAGCCCGGACAGAATGAATCAGCCCCAGCATTTT

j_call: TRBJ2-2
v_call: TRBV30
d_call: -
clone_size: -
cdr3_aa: CAWSRTSGTTGELFF
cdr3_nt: TGTGCCTGGTCCCGGACATCAGGAACCACCGGGGAGCTGTTTTTT

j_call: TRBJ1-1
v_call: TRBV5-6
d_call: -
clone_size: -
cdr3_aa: CASSLALTTEAFF
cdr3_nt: TGTGCCAGCAGCTTGGCCCTCACCACTGAAGCTTTCTTT

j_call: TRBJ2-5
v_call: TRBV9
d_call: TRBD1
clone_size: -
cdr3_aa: CASSVQGAIRGQETQYF
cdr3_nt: TGTGCCAGCAGCGTGCAGGGGGCAATACGAGGGCAAGAGACCCAGTACTTC

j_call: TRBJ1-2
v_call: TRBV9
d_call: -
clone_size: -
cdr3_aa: CASSVDSSNYGYTF
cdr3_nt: TGTGCCAGCAGCGTAGATAGCAGCAACTATGGCTACACCTTC

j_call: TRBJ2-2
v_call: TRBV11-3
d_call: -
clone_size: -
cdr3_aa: CASSLEGMIGGNTGELFF
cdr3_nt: TGTGCCAGCAGCTTAGAGGGGATGATCGGGGGGAACACCGGGGAGCTGTTTTTT

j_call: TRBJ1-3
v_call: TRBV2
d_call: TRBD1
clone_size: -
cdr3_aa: CASTGGGISIYF
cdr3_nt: TGTGCCAGTACAGGGGGCGGAATCTCCATATATTTT

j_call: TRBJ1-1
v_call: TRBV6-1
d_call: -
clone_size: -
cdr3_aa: CATTMFRGNTEAFF
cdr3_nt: TGTGCCACCACAATGTTCAGGGGAAACACTGAAGCTTTCTTT

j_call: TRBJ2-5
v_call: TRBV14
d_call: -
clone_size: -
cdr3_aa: CASSPIQRGRETQYF
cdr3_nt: TGTGCCAGCAGCCCGATACAGAGGGGCCGGGAGACCCAGTACTTC

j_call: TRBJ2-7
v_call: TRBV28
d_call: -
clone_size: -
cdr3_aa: CASSLPEGLAYEQYF
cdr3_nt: TGTGCCAGCAGTTTACCAGAAGGATTAGCCTACGAGCAGTACTTC

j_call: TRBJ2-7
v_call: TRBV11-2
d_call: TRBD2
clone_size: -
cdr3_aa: CASSPGLAGGSGYEQYF
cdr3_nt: TGTGCCAGCAGCCCGGGACTAGCGGGGGGCTCGGGCTACGAGCAGTACTTC

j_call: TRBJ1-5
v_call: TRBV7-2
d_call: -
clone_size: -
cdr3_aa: CASSFSRGFNQPQHF
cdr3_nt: TGTGCCAGCAGCTTCTCCAGGGGATTCAATCAGCCCCAGCATTTT

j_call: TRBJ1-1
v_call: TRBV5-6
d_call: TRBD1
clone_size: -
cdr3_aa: CASSWTGSRGTEAFF
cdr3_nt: TGTGCCAGCAGCTGGACAGGGAGCCGTGGCACTGAAGCTTTCTTT

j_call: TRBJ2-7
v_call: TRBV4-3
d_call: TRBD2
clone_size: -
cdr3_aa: CASSQSGGLAGTGSYEQYF
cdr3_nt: TGCGCCAGCAGCCAATCTGGGGGACTAGCGGGGACGGGGTCCTACGAGCAGTACTTC

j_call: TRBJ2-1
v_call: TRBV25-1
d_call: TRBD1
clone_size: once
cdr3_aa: CASSDWTGTPYNEQFF
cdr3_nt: TGTGCCAGCAGTGACTGGACAGGGACACCATACAATGAGCAGTTCTTC

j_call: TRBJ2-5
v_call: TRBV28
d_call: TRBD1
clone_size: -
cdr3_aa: CASSQDRGSRQETQYF
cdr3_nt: TGTGCCAGCAGCCAAGACAGGGGTTCGAGGCAAGAGACCCAGTACTTC

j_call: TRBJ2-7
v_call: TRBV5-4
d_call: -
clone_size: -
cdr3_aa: CASGDGGSTYYEQYF
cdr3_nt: TGTGCCAGCGGGGACGGGGGTTCTACATACTACGAGCAGTACTTC

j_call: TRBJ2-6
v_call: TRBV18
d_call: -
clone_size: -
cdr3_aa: CASSPLTGSRANVLTF
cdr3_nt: TGTGCCAGCTCACCACTGACGGGCTCTAGGGCCAACGTCCTGACTTTC

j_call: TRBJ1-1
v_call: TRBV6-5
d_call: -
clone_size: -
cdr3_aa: CASSRFQGGTEAFF
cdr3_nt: TGTGCCAGCAGCCGATTTCAGGGTGGGACTGAAGCTTTCTTT

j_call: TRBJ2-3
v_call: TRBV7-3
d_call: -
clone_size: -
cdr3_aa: CASSLKVGEVTDTQYF
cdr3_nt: TGTGCCAGCAGCTTAAAGGTCGGGGAGGTCACAGATACGCAGTATTTT

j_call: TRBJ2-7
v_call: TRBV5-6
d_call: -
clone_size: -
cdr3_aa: CASSLVGRAYEQYF
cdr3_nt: TGTGCCAGCAGCTTGGTTGGCAGGGCCTACGAGCAGTACTTC